This T cell receptor (beta chain) was documented in a study of blood T cell repertoires in COVID-19. Clones were sequenced by immunoSEQ multiplex PCR, and TCRdb holds only the in-frame ones, with some missing. The data contain 150,000 to 200,000 clones, about 91% of them singletons. V was trimmed by 5 bases and J by 4 bases, leaving 15 bases between them. The length of the CDR3 is 15 residues. The germline V gene encodes CDR1 LNHDA and CDR2 SQIVND (reference sequence). The TCR comes from a woman between 18 and 29 years old who had recovered from COVID-19. Material: PBMCs or T cells enriched from blood (not recorded which). The rearrangement uses TRBV19 and TRBJ2-1; possible D gene TRBD2, 5 bases. The CDR3 DNA reads as TGTGCCAGTAGTGTTCGGGATCTCAAATACAATGAGCAGTTCTTC. Protein: CASSVRDLKYNEQFF.